These 3 T cell receptor beta chains were sequenced from one sample in a study of identical twins. TCRdb passed the 5' RACE reads through MiXCR, listing each CDR3 protein once. The sample lists 550,000 to 700,000 distinct CDR3 sequences, over 8.5% occurring once. The same specimen was also included in a second study, on yellow fever vaccine responses in identical twins.

What was sequenced was PBMCs. The receptors originated from a woman aged 18-29 years in good health.

The V gene is TRBV15, the J gene TRBJ1-1; D gene unclear. Trimming left V 1 base short and J 1 base short, with 7 bases between. CDR1 and CDR2 from the germline V gene are LNHNV and YYDKDF (reference sequence). The CDR3 is 14 residues long. In DNA, the CDR3 is TGTGCCACCAGCAGAGGAAGAACGAACACTGAAGCTTTCTTT. This codes for CATSRGRTNTEAFF.

The chain employs TRBV7-2 and TRBJ1-6; D may be TRBD1 (5 bases). The V end lost 6 bases, the J end lost 5 bases, and 11 bases lay between the germline ends. The CDR3 extends over 14 amino acids. CDR1 SGHTA and CDR2 FQGNSA come from the germline V gene. The CDR3 region has the DNA TGTGCCAGCAGTATACAGGCAGATAATTCACCCCTCCACTTT. It translates to CASSIQADNSPLHF.

The chain uses TRBV7-9 and TRBJ2-1; perhaps TRBD1 as D (6 bases). CDR3 length: 16 amino acids. Deletions cut 5 bases from V and 2 bases from J, with 16 bases between. The V gene's germline CDR1 is SEHNR and CDR2 FQNEAQ (reference sequence). CDR3 region: CASSPTGTITYNEQFF. In DNA form, the CDR3 reads TGTGCCAGCAGCCCCACCGGGACAATCACCTACAATGAGCAGTTCTTC.